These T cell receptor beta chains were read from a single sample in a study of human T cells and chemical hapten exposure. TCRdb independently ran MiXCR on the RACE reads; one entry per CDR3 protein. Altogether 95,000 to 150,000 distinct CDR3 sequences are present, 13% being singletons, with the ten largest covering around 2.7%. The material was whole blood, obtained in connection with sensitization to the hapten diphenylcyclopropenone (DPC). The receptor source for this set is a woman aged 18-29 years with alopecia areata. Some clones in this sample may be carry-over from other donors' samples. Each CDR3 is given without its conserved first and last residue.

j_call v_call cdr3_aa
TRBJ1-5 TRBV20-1 SAQADGTAPKIYHQPQH
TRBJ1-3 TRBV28 ASNGEGNTIY
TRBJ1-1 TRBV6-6 ASSREGTNTEAF
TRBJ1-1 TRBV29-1 SVVTTYPEAF
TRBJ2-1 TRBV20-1 SAVTRGGSYNEQF
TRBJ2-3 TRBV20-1 SAQTSGGALDTQY
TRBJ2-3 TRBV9 ASSGGSYTDTQY
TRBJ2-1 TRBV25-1 ASSALAVEQF
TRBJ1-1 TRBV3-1 ASSLGTVAWCF
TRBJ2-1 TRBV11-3 ASSLDGRTAGHNEQF
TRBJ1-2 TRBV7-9 ASSLSQDSHGYT
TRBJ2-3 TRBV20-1 SARGTPGTDTQY
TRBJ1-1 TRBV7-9 ASSPDGRSGGAF
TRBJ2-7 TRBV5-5 ASSFPGRDEQY
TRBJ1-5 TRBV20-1 SARDPGYGQGGQPQH
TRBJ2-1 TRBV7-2 ASSYARARGGHEQF
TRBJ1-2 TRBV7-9 ASSSRQGPNGYT
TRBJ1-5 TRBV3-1 ASSQGGQPQH
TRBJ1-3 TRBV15 ATSRGYRDNSGNTIY
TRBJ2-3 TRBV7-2 ASSRGTVTRSTDTQY
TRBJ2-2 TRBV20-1 SAEATRDNTGELF
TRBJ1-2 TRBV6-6 ASSYGAGDGYT
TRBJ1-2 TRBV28 ASSFDRDPYGYT
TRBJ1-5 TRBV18 ASQQGSNQPQH
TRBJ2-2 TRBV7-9 ASSSTGPNTGELF
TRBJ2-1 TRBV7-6 ASSPLSPDEQF
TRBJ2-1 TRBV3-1 ASSQDNLGRRGNEQF
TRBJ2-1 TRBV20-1 SARPGLAGLNEQF
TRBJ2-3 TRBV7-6 ASSFSSGGPLGTQY
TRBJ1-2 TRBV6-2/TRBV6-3 ASSYGYGGSTYGYT
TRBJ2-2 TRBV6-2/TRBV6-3 ASSRGSFRDTGELF
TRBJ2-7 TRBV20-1 SASPLQGTIYEQY
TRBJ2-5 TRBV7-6 ASSLEVGGPGETQY
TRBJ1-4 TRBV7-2 ASSFWGRRPRGEKLF
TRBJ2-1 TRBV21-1 ASSNPVSYNEQF
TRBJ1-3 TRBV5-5 ASSLGVGNTIY
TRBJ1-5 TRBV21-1 ASPGRRQGAWQPQH
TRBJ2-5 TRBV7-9 ASSPEVRETLY
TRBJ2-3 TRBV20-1 SASWTADTQY
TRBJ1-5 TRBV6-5 ASSWNRDSNQPQH
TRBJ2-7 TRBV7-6 ASSSQSEGPYEQY
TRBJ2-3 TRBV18 ASSLQADTQY
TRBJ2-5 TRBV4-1 ASSQDPGYYQETQY
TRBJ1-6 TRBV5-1 ASSDSRRNSPLH
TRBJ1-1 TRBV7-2 ASSLLPGRTNTEAF
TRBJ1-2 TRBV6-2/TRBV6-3 ASSYDGFNGYT
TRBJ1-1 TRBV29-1 SVSQGAWNTEAF
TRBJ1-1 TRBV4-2 ASSQVGRDTEAF
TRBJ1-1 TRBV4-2 ASSHLTELNTEAF
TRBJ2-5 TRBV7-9 ASSLPLAGLGQETQY
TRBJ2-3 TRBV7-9 ASSSAGTGVADTQY
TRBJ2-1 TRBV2 ASSAGGPYYNEQF
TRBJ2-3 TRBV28 ASSPRQGTSSTDTQY
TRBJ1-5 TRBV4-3 ASSQEIAVGSNQPQH